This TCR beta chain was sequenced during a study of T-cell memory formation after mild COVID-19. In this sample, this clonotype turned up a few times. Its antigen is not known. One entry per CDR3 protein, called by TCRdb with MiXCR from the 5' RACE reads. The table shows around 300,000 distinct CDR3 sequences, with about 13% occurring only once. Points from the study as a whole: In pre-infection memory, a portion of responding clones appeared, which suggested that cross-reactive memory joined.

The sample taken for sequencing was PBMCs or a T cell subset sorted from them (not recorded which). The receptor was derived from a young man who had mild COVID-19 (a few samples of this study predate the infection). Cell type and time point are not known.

The CDR3 DNA sequence: TGCGCCAGCAGCCCTCCCGGGACGATACTTGGCTACACCTTC. It yields the protein CASSPPGTILGYTF. The chain uses TRBV5-1 and TRBJ1-2; D may be TRBD1 (5 bases). The V end was cut by 4 bases, the J end by 7 bases, with 17 bases between. The CDR3 has 14 amino acids. The V gene's germline CDR1 is SGHRS and CDR2 YFSETQ.